This is a list of T cell receptor beta chains from one sample in a study of long-term antiretroviral therapy in people with HIV. TCRdb keeps only in-frame clones here, not all; method: immunoSEQ multiplex PCR. The table includes about 25,000 clones, 70% to 90% detected once. This material consisted of unsorted PBMCs, taken 1.9 years after starting antiretroviral therapy. The receptors were sampled from a woman aged 25 to 39 with HIV. CDR3s include the opening cysteine and the closing phenylalanine or tryptophan.

16	TRBV27	TRBJ1-1	CASSLEVGRGHTEAFF
13	TRBV7-2	TRBJ1-1	CASSLGLQPEAFF
17	TRBV11-2	TRBJ1-1	CASSSWSGQTLNTEAFF
11	TRBV11-1	TRBJ2-5	CASSQQETQYF
14	TRBV5-1	TRBJ1-1	CASSSQGGTFEAFF
12	TRBV5-4	TRBJ2-1	CASTLAGDEQFF
14	TRBV18	TRBJ2-1	CASSPPGGGDEQFF
17	TRBV4-1	TRBJ1-1	CASSQERLGAMNTEAFF
15	TRBV13	TRBJ1-1	CASSLGHATDTEAFF
15	TRBV6-1	TRBJ2-3	CASSPLAGGTDTQYF